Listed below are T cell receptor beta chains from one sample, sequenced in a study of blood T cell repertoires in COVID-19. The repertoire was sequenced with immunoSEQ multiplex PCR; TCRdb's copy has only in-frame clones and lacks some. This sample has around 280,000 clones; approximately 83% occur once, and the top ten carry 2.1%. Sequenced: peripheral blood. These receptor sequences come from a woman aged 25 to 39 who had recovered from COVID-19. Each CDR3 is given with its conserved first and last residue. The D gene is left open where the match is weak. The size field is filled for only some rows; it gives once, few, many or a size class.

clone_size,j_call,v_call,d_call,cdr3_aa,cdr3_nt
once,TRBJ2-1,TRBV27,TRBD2,CASSPRTSAGEQFF,TGTGCCAGCAGTCCCCGGACTAGCGCAGGTGAGCAGTTCTTC
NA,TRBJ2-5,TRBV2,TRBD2,CASSALPSGSLGTQYF,TGTGCCAGCAGTGCTCTTCCTAGCGGGAGCTTGGGGACCCAGTACTTC
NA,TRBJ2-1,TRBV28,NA,CASSFTGDEQFF,TGTGCCAGCAGTTTTACGGGAGATGAGCAGTTCTTC
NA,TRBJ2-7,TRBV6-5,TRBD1,CASSNRGSQGEQYF,TGTGCCAGCAGTAACAGGGGGTCCCAGGGCGAGCAGTACTTC
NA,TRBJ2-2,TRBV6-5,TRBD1,CASSYETGYTGELFF,TGTGCCAGCAGTTATGAGACAGGGTACACCGGGGAGCTGTTTTTT
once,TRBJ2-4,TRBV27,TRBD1,CASSVGQANIQYF,TGTGCCAGCAGTGTGGGACAGGCAAACATTCAGTACTTC
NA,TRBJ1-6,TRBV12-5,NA,CASVSFAGRNNSPLHF,TGTGCTAGTGTCTCTTTTGCAGGGAGGAATAATTCACCCCTCCACTTT
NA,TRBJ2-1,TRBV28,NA,CASSTPGRSYNEQFF,TGTGCCAGCAGTACCCCTGGGCGTTCCTACAATGAGCAGTTCTTC
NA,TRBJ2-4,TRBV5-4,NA,CASSRRDGDKNIQYF,TGTGCCAGCAGCCGGAGGGATGGCGACAAAAACATTCAGTACTTC
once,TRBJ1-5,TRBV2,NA,CASSEGGGQPQHF,TGTGCCAGCAGTGAAGGGGGGGGTCAGCCCCAGCATTTT
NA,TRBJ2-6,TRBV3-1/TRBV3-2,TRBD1,CASSQGDRGTSGANVLTF,TGTGCCAGCAGCCAAGGGGACAGGGGGACTTCTGGGGCCAACGTCCTGACTTTC
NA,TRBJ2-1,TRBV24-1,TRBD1,CATSDPPGQGYNEQFF,TGTGCCACCAGTGATCCCCCGGGACAGGGATACAATGAGCAGTTCTTC
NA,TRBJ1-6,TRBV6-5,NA,CASILASVDNSPLHF,TGTGCCAGCATTCTCGCATCCGTAGATAATTCACCCCTCCACTTT
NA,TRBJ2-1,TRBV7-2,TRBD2,CASSLTSESYNEQFF,TGTGCCAGCAGCCTCACTAGCGAGTCGTACAATGAGCAGTTCTTC
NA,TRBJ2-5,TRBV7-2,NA,CASSLTGGGETQYF,TGTGCCAGCAGCTTGACGGGGGGCGGGGAGACCCAGTACTTC
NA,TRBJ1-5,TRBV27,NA,CASSLVGHPSNQPQHF,TGTGCCAGCAGTTTAGTGGGACACCCGTCCAATCAGCCCCAGCATTTT
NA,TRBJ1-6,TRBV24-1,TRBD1,CATSDLRLARTGSQRGSYNSPLHF,TGTGCCACCAGTGATTTAAGGTTAGCTCGGACAGGGTCTCAACGGGGCTCCTATAATTCACCCCTCCACTTT
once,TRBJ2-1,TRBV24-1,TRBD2,CATSDWWASGEVNNEQFF,TGTGCCACCAGTGATTGGTGGGCTAGCGGGGAGGTCAACAATGAGCAGTTCTTC
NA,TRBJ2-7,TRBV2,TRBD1,CATARQGHEQYF,TGTGCCACCGCCCGACAGGGCCACGAGCAGTACTTC
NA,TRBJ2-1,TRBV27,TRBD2,CASSSGLAGVNEQFF,TGTGCCAGCAGTTCGGGACTAGCGGGAGTCAATGAGCAGTTCTTC
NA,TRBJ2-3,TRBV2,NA,CASSIVADTQYF,TGTGCCAGCAGTATCGTAGCAGATACGCAGTATTTT
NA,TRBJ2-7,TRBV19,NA,CASSIGSLAEQYF,TGTGCCAGTAGTATCGGCTCTTTAGCCGAGCAGTACTTC
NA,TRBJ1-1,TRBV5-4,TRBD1,CASSLGGTGGGTEAFF,TGTGCCAGCAGCTTGGGGGGGACAGGGGGCGGCACTGAAGCTTTCTTT
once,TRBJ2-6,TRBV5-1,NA,CASSLVGGLGANVLTF,TGCGCCAGCAGCTTGGTGGGCGGGCTTGGGGCCAACGTCCTGACTTTC
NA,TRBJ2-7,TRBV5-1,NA,CASSLSGSPYEQYF,TGCGCCAGCAGCCTGTCCGGGAGCCCCTACGAGCAGTACTTC
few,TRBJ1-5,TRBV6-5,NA,CASSYSRYSNQPQHF,TGTGCCAGCAGTTACTCGCGATACAGCAATCAGCCCCAGCATTTT
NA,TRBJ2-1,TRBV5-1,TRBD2,CASSFSGISNEQFF,TGCGCCAGCAGCTTTAGCGGGATCTCTAATGAGCAGTTCTTC
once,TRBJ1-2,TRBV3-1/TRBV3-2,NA,CASRGDTQVYGYTF,TGTGCCAGCAGAGGGGACACCCAGGTCTATGGCTACACCTTC
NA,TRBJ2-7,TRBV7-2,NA,CASSLAHSSYEQYF,TGTGCCAGCAGCTTAGCTCACAGCTCCTACGAGCAGTACTTC
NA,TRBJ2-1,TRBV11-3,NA,CASSVPRLMTTYNEQFF,TGTGCCAGCAGCGTACCCCGCCTGATGACTACCTACAATGAGCAGTTCTTC
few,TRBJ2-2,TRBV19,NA,CASSISWTSTGELFF,TGTGCCAGTAGTATAAGCTGGACTTCCACCGGGGAGCTGTTTTTT
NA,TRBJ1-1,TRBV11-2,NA,CASSLNTGYTEAFF,TGTGCCAGCAGCCTTAATACAGGGTACACTGAAGCTTTCTTT
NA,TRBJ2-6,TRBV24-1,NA,CATSDGAYRAGANVLTF,TGTGCCACCAGTGATGGGGCCTACAGGGCTGGGGCCAACGTCCTGACTTTC
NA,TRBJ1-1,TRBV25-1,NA,CASKRNRIPITEAFF,TGTGCCAGCAAACGAAACAGGATCCCCATCACTGAAGCTTTCTTT
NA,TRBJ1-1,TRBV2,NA,CASTRDLQAFF,TGTGCCAGCACGCGGGACTTGCAGGCTTTCTTT
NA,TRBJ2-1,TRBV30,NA,CAWSGALNNEQFF,TGTGCCTGGAGTGGGGCCCTCAACAATGAGCAGTTCTTC
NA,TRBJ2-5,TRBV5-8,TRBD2,CASSLGSGGMETQYF,TGTGCCAGCAGCTTGGGTAGCGGGGGGATGGAGACCCAGTACTTC
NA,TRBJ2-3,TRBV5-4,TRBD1,CASSNRQGTITDTQYF,TGTGCCAGCAGCAATCGACAGGGGACGATCACAGATACGCAGTATTTT
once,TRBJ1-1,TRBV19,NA,CASRTITEAFF,TGTGCCAGTAGGACAATAACTGAAGCTTTCTTT
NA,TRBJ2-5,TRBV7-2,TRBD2,CASSSSGLAGETQYF,TGTGCCAGCAGCTCATCCGGACTAGCCGGAGAGACCCAGTACTTC
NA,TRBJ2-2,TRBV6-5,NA,CASRGQGTGELFF,TGTGCCAGCAGGGGGCAGGGGACCGGGGAGCTGTTTTTT
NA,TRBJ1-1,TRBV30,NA,CAWREGVTEAFF,TGTGCCTGGAGAGAAGGAGTAACTGAAGCTTTCTTT
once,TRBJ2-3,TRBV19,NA,CASSSGDGTDTQYF,TGTGCCAGTAGTAGCGGGGACGGCACAGATACGCAGTATTTT
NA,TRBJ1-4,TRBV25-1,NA,CASSAQSGTREKLFF,TGTGCCAGCAGTGCCCAGTCCGGGACACGTGAAAAACTGTTTTTT
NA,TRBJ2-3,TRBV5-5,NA,CASAPYQGTTDTQYF,TGTGCCAGCGCGCCATACCAGGGGACCACAGATACGCAGTATTTT
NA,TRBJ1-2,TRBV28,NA,CASSPIRVDATYGYTF,TGTGCCAGCAGTCCAATCCGGGTCGACGCTACCTATGGCTACACCTTC
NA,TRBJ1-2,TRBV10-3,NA,CAISGSEDGYTF,TGTGCCATCAGTGGGAGTGAGGATGGCTACACCTTC
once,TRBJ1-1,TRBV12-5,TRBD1,CASEKNTGGLNTEAFF,TGTGCTAGTGAAAAAAATACAGGGGGTTTGAACACTGAAGCTTTCTTT
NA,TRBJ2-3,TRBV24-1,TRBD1,CATSEPGTGGTDTQYF,TGTGCCACCAGTGAACCCGGGACAGGGGGAACAGATACGCAGTATTTT
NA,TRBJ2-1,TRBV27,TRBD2,CASTLLAGGTNEQFF,TGTGCCAGCACATTACTAGCGGGGGGGACCAATGAGCAGTTCTTC